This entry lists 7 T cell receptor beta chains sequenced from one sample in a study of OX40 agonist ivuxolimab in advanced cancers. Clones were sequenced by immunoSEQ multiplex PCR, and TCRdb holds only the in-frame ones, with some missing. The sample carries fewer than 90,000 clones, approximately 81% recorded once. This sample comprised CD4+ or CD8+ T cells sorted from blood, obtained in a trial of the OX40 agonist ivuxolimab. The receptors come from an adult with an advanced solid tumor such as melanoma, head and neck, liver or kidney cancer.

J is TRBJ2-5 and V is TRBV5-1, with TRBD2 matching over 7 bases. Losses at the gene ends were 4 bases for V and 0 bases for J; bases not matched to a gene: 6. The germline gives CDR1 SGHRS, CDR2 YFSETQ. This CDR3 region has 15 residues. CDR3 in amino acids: CASSDSGENQETQYF. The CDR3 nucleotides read TGCGCCAGCAGCGACAGCGGGGAGAACCAAGAGACCCAGTACTTC.

CDR3 DNA: TGTGCCAGCAGTGAAGTGACAGGGGGGAACACTGAAGCTTTCTTT. Residues: CASSEVTGGNTEAFF. V gene TRBV6-1 combines with J gene TRBJ1-1; 9 bases fit TRBD1. The V gene's germline CDR1 is MNHNS and CDR2 SASEGT. V was clipped by 1 base and J by 1 base; unmatched bases: 1. The CDR3 totals 15 residues.

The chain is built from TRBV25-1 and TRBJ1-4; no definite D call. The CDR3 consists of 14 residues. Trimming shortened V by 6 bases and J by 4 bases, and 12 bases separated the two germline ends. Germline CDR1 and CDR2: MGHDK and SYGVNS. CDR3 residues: CASSFGGFNEKLFF. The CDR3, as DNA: TGTGCCAGCAGCTTCGGTGGGTTTAATGAAAAACTGTTTTTT.

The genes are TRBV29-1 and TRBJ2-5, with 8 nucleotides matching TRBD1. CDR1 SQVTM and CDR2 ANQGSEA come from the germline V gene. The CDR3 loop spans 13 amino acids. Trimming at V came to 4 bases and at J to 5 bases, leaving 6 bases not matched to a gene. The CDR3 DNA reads TGCAGCGTTGGGACAGGGCTAGGGGAGACCCAGTACTTC. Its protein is CSVGTGLGETQYF.

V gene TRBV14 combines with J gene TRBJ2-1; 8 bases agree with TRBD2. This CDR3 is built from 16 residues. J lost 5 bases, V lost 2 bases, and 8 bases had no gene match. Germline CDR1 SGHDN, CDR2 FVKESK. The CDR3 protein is CASSQTGGGNNNEQFF. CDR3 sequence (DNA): TGTGCCAGCAGCCAAACTGGCGGGGGGAATAACAATGAGCAGTTCTTC.

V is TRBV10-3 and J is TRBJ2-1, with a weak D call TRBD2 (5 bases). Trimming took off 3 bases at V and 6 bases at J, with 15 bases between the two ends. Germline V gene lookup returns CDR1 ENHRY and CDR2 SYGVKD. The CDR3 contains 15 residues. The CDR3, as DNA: TGTGCCATCAGTGAAGGGCGGGTGACGGGCAATGAGCAGTTCTTC. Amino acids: CAISEGRVTGNEQFF.

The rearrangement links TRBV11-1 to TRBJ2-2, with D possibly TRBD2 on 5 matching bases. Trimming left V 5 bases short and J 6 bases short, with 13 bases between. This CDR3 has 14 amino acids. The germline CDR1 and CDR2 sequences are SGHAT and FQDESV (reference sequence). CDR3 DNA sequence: TGTGCCAGCAGCGAGGGTCCAAGGGCCGGGGAGCTGTTTTTT. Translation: CASSEGPRAGELFF.